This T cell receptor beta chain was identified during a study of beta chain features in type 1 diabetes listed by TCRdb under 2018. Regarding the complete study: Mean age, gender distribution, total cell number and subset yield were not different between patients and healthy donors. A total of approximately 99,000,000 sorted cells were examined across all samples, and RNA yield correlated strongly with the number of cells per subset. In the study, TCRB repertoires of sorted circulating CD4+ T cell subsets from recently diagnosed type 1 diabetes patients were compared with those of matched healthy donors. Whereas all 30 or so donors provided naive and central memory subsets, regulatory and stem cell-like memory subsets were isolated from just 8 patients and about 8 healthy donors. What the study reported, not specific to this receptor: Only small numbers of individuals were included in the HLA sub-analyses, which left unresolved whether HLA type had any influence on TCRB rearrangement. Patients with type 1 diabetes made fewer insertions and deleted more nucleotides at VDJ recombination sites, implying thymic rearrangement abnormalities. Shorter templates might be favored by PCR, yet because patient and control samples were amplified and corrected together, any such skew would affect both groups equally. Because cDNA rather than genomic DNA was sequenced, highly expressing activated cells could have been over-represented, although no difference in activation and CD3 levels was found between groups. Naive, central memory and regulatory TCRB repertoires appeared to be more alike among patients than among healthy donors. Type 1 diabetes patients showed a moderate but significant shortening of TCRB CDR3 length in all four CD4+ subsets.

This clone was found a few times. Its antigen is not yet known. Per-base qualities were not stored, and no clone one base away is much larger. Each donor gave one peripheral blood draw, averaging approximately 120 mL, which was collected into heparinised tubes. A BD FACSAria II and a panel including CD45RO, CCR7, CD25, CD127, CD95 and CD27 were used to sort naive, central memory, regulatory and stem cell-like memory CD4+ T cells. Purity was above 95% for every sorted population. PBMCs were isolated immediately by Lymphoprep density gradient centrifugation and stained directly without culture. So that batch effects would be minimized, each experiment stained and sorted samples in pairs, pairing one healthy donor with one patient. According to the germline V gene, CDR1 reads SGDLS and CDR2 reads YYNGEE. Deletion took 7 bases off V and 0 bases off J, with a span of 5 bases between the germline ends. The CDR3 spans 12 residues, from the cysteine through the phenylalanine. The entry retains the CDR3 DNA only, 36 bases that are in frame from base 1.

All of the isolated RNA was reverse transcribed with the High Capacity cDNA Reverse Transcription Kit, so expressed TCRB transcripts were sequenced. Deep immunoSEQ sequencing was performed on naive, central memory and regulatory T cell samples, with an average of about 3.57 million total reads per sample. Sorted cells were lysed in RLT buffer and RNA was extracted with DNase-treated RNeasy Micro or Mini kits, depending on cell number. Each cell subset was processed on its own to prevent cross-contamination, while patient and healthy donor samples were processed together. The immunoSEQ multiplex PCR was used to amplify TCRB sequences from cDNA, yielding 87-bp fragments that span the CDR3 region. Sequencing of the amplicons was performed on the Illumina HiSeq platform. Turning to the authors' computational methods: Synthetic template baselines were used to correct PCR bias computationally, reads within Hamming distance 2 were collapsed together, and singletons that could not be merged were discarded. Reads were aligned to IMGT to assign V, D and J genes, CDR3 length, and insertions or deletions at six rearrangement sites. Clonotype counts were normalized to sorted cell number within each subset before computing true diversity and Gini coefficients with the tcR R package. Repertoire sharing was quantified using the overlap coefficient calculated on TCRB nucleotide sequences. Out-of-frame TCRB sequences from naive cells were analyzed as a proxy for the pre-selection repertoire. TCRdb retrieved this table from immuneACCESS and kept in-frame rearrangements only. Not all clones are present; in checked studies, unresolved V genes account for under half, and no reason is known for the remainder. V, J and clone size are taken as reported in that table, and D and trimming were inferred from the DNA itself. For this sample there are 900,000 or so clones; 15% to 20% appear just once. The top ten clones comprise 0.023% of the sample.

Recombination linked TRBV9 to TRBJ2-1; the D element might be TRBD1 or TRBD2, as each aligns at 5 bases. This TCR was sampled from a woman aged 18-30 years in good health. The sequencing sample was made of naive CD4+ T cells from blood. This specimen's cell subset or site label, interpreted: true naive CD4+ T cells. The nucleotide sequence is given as TGTGCCAGCGGGGGCTCCTACAATGAGCAGTTCTTC. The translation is CASGGSYNEQFF. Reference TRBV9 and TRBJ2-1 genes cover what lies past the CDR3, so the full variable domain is DSGVTQTPKHLITATGQRVTLRCSPRSGDLSVYWYQQSLDQGLQFLIQYYNGEERAKGNILERFSAQQFPDLHSELNLSSLELGDSALYFCASGGSYNEQFFGPGTRLTVL.